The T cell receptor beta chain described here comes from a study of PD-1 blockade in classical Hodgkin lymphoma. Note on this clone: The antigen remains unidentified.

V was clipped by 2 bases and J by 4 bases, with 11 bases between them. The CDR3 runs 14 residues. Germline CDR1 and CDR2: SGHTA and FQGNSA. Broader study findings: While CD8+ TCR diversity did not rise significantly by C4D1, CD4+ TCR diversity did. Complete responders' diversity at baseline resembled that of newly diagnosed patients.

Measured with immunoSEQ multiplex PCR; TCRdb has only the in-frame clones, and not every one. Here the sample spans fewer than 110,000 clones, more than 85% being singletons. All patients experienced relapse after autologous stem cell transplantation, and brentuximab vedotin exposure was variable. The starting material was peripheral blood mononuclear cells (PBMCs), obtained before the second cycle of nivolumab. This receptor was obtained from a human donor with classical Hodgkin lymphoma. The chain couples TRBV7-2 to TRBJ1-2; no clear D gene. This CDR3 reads CASSLSTSGYGYTF. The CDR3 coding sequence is TGTGCCAGCAGCTTATCTACATCTGGCTATGGCTACACCTTC.